This passage covers 18 T cell receptor beta chains from one sample sequenced in a study of regulatory T cells in long-lasting Graves disease. Library construction for TCR beta used iRepertoire HTBI primers and Arm-PCR of CDR3 regions. TCRdb analysed the multiplex PCR reads with MiXCR anew, one entry per CDR3 protein. The table includes 360,000 or so distinct CDR3 sequences, 12% detected once. As for time point: newly diagnosed GD, antithyroid drugs for less than 3 months. Isolated PBMC RNA provided the starting material for the TCR library. The same sample was also studied in work on T cells in Graves' hyperthyroidism and ophthalmopathy.

The specimen comprised peripheral blood mononuclear cells (PBMCs), sampled at new diagnosis, from a patient treated with antithyroid drugs. The origin of the receptors is a woman aged 18-29 years with Graves disease.

This clonotype was counted many times. V gene TRBV6-1 combines with J gene TRBJ2-3, with TRBD1 matching over 12 bases. The CDR3 extends over 20 amino acids. Germline lookup yields CDR1 MNHNS and CDR2 SASEGT. V shed 6 bases, J shed 1 base, and the junction held 17 bases outside the gene matches. The CDR3 DNA reads TGTGCCAGCAGCCCTAATCCCGGGACAGGGGGCCCCCATCGCACAGATACGCAGTATTTT. It yields the protein CASSPNPGTGGPHRTDTQYF.

This clonotype was seen more than once but under ten times. This rearrangement joins TRBV2 to TRBJ2-1, with 7 nucleotides matching TRBD1. The germline V gene encodes CDR1 SNHLY and CDR2 FYNNEI. Trimming removed 2 bases from V and 10 bases from J; junction bases left unmatched: 8. This CDR3 is 14 amino acids long. CDR3: CASSESGQATEQFF. The CDR3 nucleotides read TGTGCCAGCAGTGAATCAGGACAGGCCACAGAGCAGTTCTTC.

To note about this clonotype: A much bigger clone sits one base away, suggesting this may be a read error. The chain carries TRBV7-9 and TRBJ2-5, with D tentatively TRBD2 (5 bases). This CDR3 region has 14 residues. Germline CDR1 SEHNR, CDR2 FQNEAQ (reference sequence). The CDR3 protein is CDSRTDGLQETQYF. Here the CDR3 DNA reads TGTGACAGCAGAACGGACGGACTTCAAGAGACCCAGTACTTC.

The rearrangement uses TRBV15 and TRBJ1-1, with unresolved D. Germline values: CDR1 LNHNV, CDR2 YYDKDF (reference sequence). V gave up 0 bases and J gave up 5 bases, with 13 bases separating them. This CDR3 is 15 amino acids long. CDR3 region: CATSRDRVGITEAFF. The CDR3 DNA reads as TGTGCCACCAGCAGAGATCGTGTGGGGATAACTGAAGCTTTCTTT.

The chain has TRBV4-1 and TRBJ1-2; tentative D call: TRBD1 (5 bases). This CDR3 is 13 amino acids long. Trimming removed 5 bases from V and 3 bases from J, with 10 bases in between. The germline CDR1 and CDR2 sequences are MGHRA and YSYEKL. The CDR3 sequence is CASSTRDYYGYTF. CDR3 sequence (DNA): TGCGCCAGCAGCACACGGGACTACTATGGCTACACCTTC.

This clonotype was seen repeatedly, ten times or more. The chain couples TRBV7-3 to TRBJ2-3; D possibly corresponds to TRBD2 (6 bases). The ends were cut back, 0 bases at V and 8 bases at J, with 18 bases in the middle. Looked up from germline, CDR1 is SGHTA and CDR2 is FQGTGA. The CDR3 runs to 16 residues. The DNA of the CDR3 is TGTGCCAGCAGCTTAACAAGGGACTCCCCGAGGGTTACGCAGTATTTT. Translated: CASSLTRDSPRVTQYF.

This clonotype was observed many times. The rearrangement joins TRBV7-9 to TRBJ1-1, with D hard to call. The CDR3 is 13 residues long. Deletions cut 5 bases from V and 8 bases from J, with 15 bases between. In germline, CDR1 is SEHNR, CDR2 FQNEAQ (reference sequence). This CDR3 is CASSNTEEPEAFF. DNA for the CDR3: TGTGCCAGCAGCAACACAGAGGAGCCGGAAGCTTTCTTT.

Many counts were recorded for this clonotype. The chain is built from TRBV28 and TRBJ2-1, with a tentative D call TRBD2 (6 bases). The CDR3 runs 13 residues. V shed 8 bases and J shed 7 bases, with 15 bases lying between them. CDR1 is MDHEN, CDR2 SYDVKM, per germline. The CDR3 sequence is CASLRWGENEQFF. As DNA, the CDR3 is TGTGCCAGCCTCCGTTGGGGGGAAAATGAGCAGTTCTTC.

This clonotype was detected a few times. The junction shows a germline mismatch at one end, possibly a read error. This chain joins TRBV10-1 and TRBJ2-7; no reliable D call. This CDR3 contains 13 residues. Germline assignment: CDR1 WNHNN and CDR2 SYGVQD (reference sequence). CDR3 protein: CAGSESVRHEQYF. The CDR3 nucleotides are TGCGCCGGCAGTGAGTCGGTTAGACACGAGCAGTACTTC.

Remarks on this clonotype: This likely came from a read error, as a far larger clone is one base away. CDR3 nucleotides: TGTGCCAGCAGCCTAGGTTCGGGTGAGCAAGGGACCCAGTACTTC. Translating gives CASSLGSGEQGTQYF. The chain combines TRBV12-3 or TRBV12-4 with TRBJ2-1, with unresolved D. The J call may be mistaken, given a closer DNA end match to TRBJ2-5. This CDR3 is 15 amino acids long.

The table lists this clonotype with a few counts. The DNA for the CDR3 is TGCAGTGCTCCCGAGCTAAACCTCAATCAGCCCCAGCATTTT. Encoded protein: CSAPELNLNQPQHF. This chain uses TRBV20-1 with TRBJ1-5, with D uncertain. This CDR3 is 14 amino acids long. The V and J ends lost 5 bases and 3 bases respectively, with 14 bases between them. Germline-derived CDR1 and CDR2 are DFQATT and SNEGSKA (reference sequence).

This clonotype showed up many times. V gene TRBV6-2 or TRBV6-3 combines with J gene TRBJ1-1; D not certain. Trimming took 1 base from V and 4 from J, leaving 10 bases between them. CDR3 length: 14 amino acids. CDR1 and CDR2 (germline): MNHEY, SVGEGT. DNA for the CDR3: TGTGCCAGCAGTTACTGGCAGGAGGGCACTGAAGCTTTCTTT. Amino acid sequence: CASSYWQEGTEAFF.

This clonotype was picked up many times. Here the CDR3 DNA reads TGTGCCAGCAGCTTAGGGGGGGATGACACCTTC. The encoded protein is CASSLGGDDTF. The V gene is TRBV13, the J gene TRBJ1-2, with D maybe TRBD1 (5 bases). CDR1 PRHDT and CDR2 FYEKMQ come from the germline V gene (reference sequence). Between the trimmed V and J ends, which lost 0 bases and 12 bases, there was a span of 8 bases. This CDR3 has 11 amino acids.

This clonotype came up many times. This rearrangement joins TRBV20-1 to TRBJ2-2; possible D gene TRBD1, 5 bases. The CDR3 contains 14 residues. Trimming shortened V by 4 bases and J by 3 bases, and 12 bases separated the two germline ends. Germline V lookup: CDR1 DFQATT, CDR2 SNEGSKA (reference sequence). CDR3 sequence (DNA): TGCAGTGCTACAGGGATTCGGGACACCGGGGAGCTGTTTTTT. Its translation: CSATGIRDTGELFF.

The sample holds a few counts of this clonotype. The J gene is TRBJ1-1, the V gene TRBV4-2; D ambiguous. CDR1 LGHNA and CDR2 YNFKEQ come from the germline V gene. V lost 3 bases, J lost 6 bases, and 11 bases lay in between. The CDR3 contains 13 residues. CDR3 coding DNA: TGTGCCAGCAGCCAGGGCCCCGGGGCTGAAGCTTTCTTT. It is translated as CASSQGPGAEAFF.

This clonotype was detected many times. The J gene is TRBJ1-2, the V gene TRBV20-1; tentatively, D is TRBD1 (5 bases). The CDR3 covers 13 residues. Germline CDR1 and CDR2: DFQATT and SNEGSKA (reference sequence). CDR3 DNA: TGCAGCTGCCAGGCAGGGAATAACTATGGCTACACCTTC. Its translation: CSCQAGNNYGYTF.

This clonotype was seen many times. CDR3 nucleotide sequence: TGTGCTAGTGGTTTGGCGGGAGGACCGAACACCGGGGAGCTGTTTTTT. As protein: CASGLAGGPNTGELFF. This rearrangement joins TRBV12-5 to TRBJ2-2; 7 bases map to TRBD2. CDR1 LGHNT and CDR2 FRNRAP come from the germline V gene. CDR3 length: 16 residues. J lost 0 bases, V lost 1 base, and 2 bases had no gene match. Based on the CDR3 plus reference TRBV12-5 and TRBJ2-2, the full variable domain is DARVTQTPRHKVTEMGQEVTMRCQPILGHNTVFWYRQTMMQGLELLAYFRNRAPLDDSGMPKDRFSAEMPDATLATLKIQPSEPRDSAVYFCASGLAGGPNTGELFFGEGSRLTVL.

The CDR3 coding sequence is TGTGCCAGCAGTATAAGAACAGGGAATGGCTACACCTTC. Amino acids: CASSIRTGNGYTF. The chain carries TRBV7-2 and TRBJ1-2, with a weak D call TRBD1 (6 bases). V was shortened by 6 bases and J by 6 bases, with 14 bases between the two germline ends. The CDR3 loop spans 13 amino acids. Looked up from germline, CDR1 is SGHTA and CDR2 is FQGNSA.